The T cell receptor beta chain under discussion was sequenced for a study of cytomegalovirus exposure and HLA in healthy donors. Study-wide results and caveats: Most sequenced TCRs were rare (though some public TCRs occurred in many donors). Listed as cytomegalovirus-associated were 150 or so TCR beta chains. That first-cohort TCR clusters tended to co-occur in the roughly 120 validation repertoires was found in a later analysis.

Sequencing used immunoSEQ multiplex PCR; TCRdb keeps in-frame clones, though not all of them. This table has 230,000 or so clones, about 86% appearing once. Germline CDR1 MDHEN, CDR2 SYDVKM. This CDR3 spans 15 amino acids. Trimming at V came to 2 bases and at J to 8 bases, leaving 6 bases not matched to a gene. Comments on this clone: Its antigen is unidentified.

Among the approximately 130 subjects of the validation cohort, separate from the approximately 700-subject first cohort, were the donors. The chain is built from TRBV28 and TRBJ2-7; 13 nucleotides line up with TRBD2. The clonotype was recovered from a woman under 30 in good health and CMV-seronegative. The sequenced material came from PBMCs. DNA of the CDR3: TGTGCCAGCAGTTTAGGGACTAGCGGGAATTACCAGCAGTACTTC. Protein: CASSLGTSGNYQQYF.